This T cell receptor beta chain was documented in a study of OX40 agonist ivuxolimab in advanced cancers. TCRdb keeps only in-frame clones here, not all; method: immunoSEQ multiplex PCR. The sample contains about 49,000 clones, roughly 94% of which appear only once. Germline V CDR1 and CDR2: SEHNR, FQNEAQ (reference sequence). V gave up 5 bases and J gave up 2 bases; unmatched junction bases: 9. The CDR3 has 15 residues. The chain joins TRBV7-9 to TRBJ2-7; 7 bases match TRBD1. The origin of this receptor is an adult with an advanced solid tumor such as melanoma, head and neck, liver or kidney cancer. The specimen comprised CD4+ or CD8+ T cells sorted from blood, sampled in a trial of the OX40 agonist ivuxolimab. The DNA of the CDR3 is TGTGCCAGCAGCCTACAGGGGCCCGAACCCTACGAGCAGTACTTC. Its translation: CASSLQGPEPYEQYF.